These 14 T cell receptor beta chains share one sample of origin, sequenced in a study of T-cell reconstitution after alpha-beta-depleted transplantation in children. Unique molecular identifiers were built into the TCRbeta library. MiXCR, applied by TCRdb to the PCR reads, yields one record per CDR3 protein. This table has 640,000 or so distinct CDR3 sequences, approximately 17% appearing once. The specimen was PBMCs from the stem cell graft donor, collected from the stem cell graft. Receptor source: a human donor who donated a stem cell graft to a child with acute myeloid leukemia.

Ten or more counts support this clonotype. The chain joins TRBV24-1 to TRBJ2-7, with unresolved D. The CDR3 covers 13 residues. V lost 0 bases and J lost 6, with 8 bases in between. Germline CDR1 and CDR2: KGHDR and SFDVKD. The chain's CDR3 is CATSDLQDREQYF. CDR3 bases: TGTGCCACCAGTGATTTGCAAGACCGCGAGCAGTACTTC.

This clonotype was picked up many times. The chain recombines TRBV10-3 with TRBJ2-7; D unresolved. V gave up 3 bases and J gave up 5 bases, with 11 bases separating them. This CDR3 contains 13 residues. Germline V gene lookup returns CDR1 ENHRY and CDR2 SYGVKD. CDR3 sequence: CAISDPLWNEQYV. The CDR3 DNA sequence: TGTGCCATCAGTGACCCTCTTTGGAACGAGCAGTACGTC.

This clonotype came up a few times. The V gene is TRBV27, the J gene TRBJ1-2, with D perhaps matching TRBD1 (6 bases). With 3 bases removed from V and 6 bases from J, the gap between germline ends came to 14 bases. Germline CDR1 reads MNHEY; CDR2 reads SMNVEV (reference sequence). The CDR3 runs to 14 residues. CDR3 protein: CASSLIGGRHGYTF. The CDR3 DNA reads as TGTGCCAGCAGTTTGATAGGGGGGAGGCATGGCTACACCTTC.

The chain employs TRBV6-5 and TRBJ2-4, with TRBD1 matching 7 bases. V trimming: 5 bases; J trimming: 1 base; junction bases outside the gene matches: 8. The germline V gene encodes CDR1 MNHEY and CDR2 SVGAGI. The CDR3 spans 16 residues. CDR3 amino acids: CASSRTGDGAKNIQYF. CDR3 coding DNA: TGTGCCAGCAGTCGAACAGGGGACGGGGCCAAAAACATTCAGTACTTC.

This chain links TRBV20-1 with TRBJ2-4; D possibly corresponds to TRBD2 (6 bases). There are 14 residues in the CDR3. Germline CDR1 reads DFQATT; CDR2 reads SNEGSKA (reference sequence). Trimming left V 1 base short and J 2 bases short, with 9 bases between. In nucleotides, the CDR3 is TGCAGTGCTAGAGCACTAGCTTCCAAAAACATTCAGTACTTC. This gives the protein CSARALASKNIQYF.

The CDR3 loop reads CASSAWTGDNQPQHF. For the CDR3, the DNA is TGTGCCAGCAGCGCCTGGACAGGAGACAATCAGCCCCAGCATTTT. The chain joins TRBV7-2 to TRBJ1-5, with 7 nucleotides matching TRBD1. CDR3 length equals 15 residues. Germline CDR1 SGHTA, CDR2 FQGNSA. The junction had 7 bases not matched to a gene; V was cut back by 5 bases and J by 3 bases.

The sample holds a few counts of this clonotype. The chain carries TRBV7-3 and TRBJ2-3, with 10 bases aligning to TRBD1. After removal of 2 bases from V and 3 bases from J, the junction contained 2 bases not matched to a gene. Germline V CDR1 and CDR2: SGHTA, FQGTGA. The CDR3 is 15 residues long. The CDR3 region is CASSLGTGDTDTQYF. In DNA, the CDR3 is TGTGCCAGCAGCTTAGGGACAGGGGATACAGATACGCAGTATTTT.

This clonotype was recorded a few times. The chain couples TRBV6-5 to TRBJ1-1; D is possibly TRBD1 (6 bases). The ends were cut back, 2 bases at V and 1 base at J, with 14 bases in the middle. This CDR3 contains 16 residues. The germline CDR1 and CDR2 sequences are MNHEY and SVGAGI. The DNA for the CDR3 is TGTGCCAGCAGTTACCCACAGGGCCAGCCGAACACTGAAGCTTTCTTT. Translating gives CASSYPQGQPNTEAFF.

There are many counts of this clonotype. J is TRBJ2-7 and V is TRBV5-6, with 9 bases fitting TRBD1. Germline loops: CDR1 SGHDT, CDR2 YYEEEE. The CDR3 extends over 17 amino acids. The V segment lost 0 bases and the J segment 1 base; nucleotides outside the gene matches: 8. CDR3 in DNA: TGTGCCAGCAGCTTGGGAGTACAGGGGGCAGGATCCTACGAGCAGTACGTC. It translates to CASSLGVQGAGSYEQYV.

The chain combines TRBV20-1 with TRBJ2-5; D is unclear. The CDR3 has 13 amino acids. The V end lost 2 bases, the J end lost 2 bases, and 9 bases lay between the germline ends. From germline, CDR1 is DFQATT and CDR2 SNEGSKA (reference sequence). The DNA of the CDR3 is TGCAGTGCTAGATTAGGGTGGCAAGAGACCCAGTACTTC. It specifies CSARLGWQETQYF.

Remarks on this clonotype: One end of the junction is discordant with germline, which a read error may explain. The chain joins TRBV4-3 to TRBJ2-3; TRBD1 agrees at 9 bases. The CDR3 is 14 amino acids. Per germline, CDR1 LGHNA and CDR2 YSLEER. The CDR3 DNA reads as TGCGCCAGCAGCCAAACAGGGGGCACAGATACGCATTATTTT. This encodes CASSQTGGTDTHYF.

CDR3 residues: CASSLPGSTQETQYF. For the CDR3, the DNA is TGTGCCAGCAGCTTGCCAGGATCAACCCAAGAGACCCAGTACTTC. The chain is built from TRBV5-6 and TRBJ2-5; D gene ambiguous. The CDR3 covers 15 residues. V was pared by 1 base and J by 1 base, with 11 bases between. The germline V gene encodes CDR1 SGHDT and CDR2 YYEEEE.

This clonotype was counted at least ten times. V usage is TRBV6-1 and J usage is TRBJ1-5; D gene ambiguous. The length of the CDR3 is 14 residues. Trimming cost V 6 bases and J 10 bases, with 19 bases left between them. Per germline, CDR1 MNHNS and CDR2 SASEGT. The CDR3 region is CASSAQGGRNPQHF. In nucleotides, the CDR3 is TGTGCCAGCAGCGCTCAAGGCGGGCGGAACCCCCAGCATTTT.

The CDR3 loop reads CSAREPIGGRVRAGANVLTF. In DNA form, the CDR3 reads TGCAGTGCTAGAGAACCCATTGGAGGTAGGGTGCGGGCTGGGGCCAACGTCCTGACTTTC. The chain combines TRBV20-1 with TRBJ2-6; D might be TRBD2 (5 bases). Trimming shortened V by 0 bases and J by 2 bases, and 23 bases separated the two germline ends. The CDR3 loop spans 20 amino acids. The V gene's germline CDR1 is DFQATT and CDR2 SNEGSKA (reference sequence).